Below are 13 T cell receptor beta chains sequenced from a single sample in a study of shared clonotypes between healthy human individuals. Naive CD8 cells lacked CD45RO and underwent positive selection for CCR7, leaving out terminally differentiated effector memory CD45RA+ cells. Data came from immunoSEQ multiplex PCR; TCRdb stores just in-frame clones and leaves some out. The sample has about 2 million clones, about 95% seen once. Sequencing was carried out using naive CD8+ T cells sorted from blood. All receptors derive from a man aged 18 to 30 in good health.

The chain joins TRBV7-9 to TRBJ2-1; TRBD2 is a possible D gene (7 bases). Trimming cost V 1 base and J 8 bases, with 15 bases left between them. The CDR3 spans 15 residues. Germline V gene sequence: CDR1 SEHNR, CDR2 FQNEAQ (reference sequence). In nucleotides, the CDR3 is TGTGCCAGCAGCTTAGTTGGGGGGGCCCTCGATGAGCAGTTCTTC. It yields the protein CASSLVGGALDEQFF. The full variable domain, with the rest looked up from reference TRBV7-9 and TRBJ2-1, is DTGVSQNPRHKITKRGQNVTFRCDPISEHNRLYWYRQTLGQGPEFLTYFQNEAQLEKSRLLSDRFSAERPKGSFSTLEIQRTEQGDSAMYLCASSLVGGALDEQFFGPGTRLTVL.

The table lists this clone with a count of one. This chain links TRBV19 with TRBJ2-1; the match to TRBD2 covers 11 bases. Germline V gives CDR1 LNHDA, CDR2 SQIVND (reference sequence). This CDR3 is built from 15 residues. Germline trimming cut 5 bases from V and 3 bases from J; bases unmatched to any gene: 3. CDR3 sequence reads: CASSGTSGLYNEQFF. The CDR3 bases are TGTGCCAGTAGTGGGACTAGCGGCCTCTACAATGAGCAGTTCTTC. The whole variable domain, remainder taken from reference TRBV19 and TRBJ2-1, is DGGITQSPKYLFRKEGQNVTLSCEQNLNHDAMYWYRQDPGQGLRLIYYSQIVNDFQKGDIAEGYSVSREKKESFPLTVTSAQKNPTAFYLCASSGTSGLYNEQFFGPGTRLTVL.

The chain links TRBV7-2 to TRBJ2-3; 10 bases are a match to TRBD2. V trimming: 1 base; J trimming: 5 bases; junction bases outside the gene matches: 6. Per germline, CDR1 SGHTA and CDR2 FQGNSA. CDR3 length: 16 residues. The CDR3 here is CASSLVAGGSRDTQYF. The CDR3 nucleotides are TGTGCCAGCAGCTTAGTAGCGGGAGGTAGCCGAGATACGCAGTATTTT.

About this clone: The sample contains more than one DNA sequence encoding this CDR3. The chain joins TRBV6-5 to TRBJ1-1; D gene uncertain. Trimming cost V 3 bases and J 1 base, with 9 bases left between them. This CDR3 has 14 amino acids. CDR1 and CDR2 from the germline V gene are MNHEY and SVGAGI. The CDR3 protein is CASSYIEGNTEAFF. Here the CDR3 DNA reads TGTGCCAGCAGTTATATTGAGGGGAACACTGAAGCTTTCTTT.

The rearrangement joins TRBV2 to TRBJ2-3, with 7 nucleotides matching TRBD2. Per the germline V gene, CDR1 is SNHLY and CDR2 is FYNNEI. After removal of 10 bases from V and 4 bases from J, the junction contained 14 bases not matched to a gene. The CDR3 consists of 15 residues. The CDR3 is CAISGGGGGSDTQYF. The DNA for the CDR3 is TGTGCCATCTCCGGCGGTGGGGGGGGTTCAGATACGCAGTATTTT.

The chain recombines TRBV2 with TRBJ2-1, with 10 bases lining up with TRBD2. Germline V lookup: CDR1 SNHLY, CDR2 FYNNEI. Trimming took 4 bases from V and 9 from J; bases not matched to a gene: 6. The CDR3 totals 14 residues. CDR3 in amino acids: CASSGTSGGVEQFF. The CDR3 bases are TGTGCCAGCAGTGGGACTAGCGGAGGGGTTGAGCAGTTCTTC.

V gene TRBV6-1 combines with J gene TRBJ2-7, with TRBD2 matching over 7 bases. V shed 1 base and J 3 bases; nucleotides not matched to a gene: 15. Germline CDR1 reads MNHNS; CDR2 reads SASEGT. The CDR3 length is 18 residues. The CDR3 is CASSEGLRTRIEFYEQYF. In DNA, the CDR3 is TGTGCCAGCAGTGAAGGGTTGCGGACTAGAATTGAGTTCTACGAGCAGTACTTC.

This sequence joins TRBV9 and TRBJ2-3; 8 bases fit TRBD2. The germline V gene has CDR1 SGDLS and CDR2 YYNGEE. The CDR3 is 15 amino acids. V lost 0 bases to trimming and J lost 7 bases; unmatched junction nucleotides: 7. The CDR3 DNA follows: TGTGCCAGCAGCGTAGCTGGGATAGCGGGGCATACGCAGTATTTT. It codes for CASSVAGIAGHTQYF.

The V gene is TRBV27, the J gene TRBJ1-6; TRBD1 is a possible D gene (5 bases). Trimming left V 6 bases short and J 0 bases short, with 9 bases between. Germline V gives CDR1 MNHEY, CDR2 SMNVEV (reference sequence). This CDR3 has 15 amino acids. CDR3 region: CASRLGVSYNSPLHF. As DNA, the CDR3 is TGTGCCAGCAGGCTGGGGGTCTCCTATAATTCACCCCTCCACTTT.

The chain links TRBV5-6 to TRBJ2-1; weak D call: TRBD2 (5 bases). In germline, CDR1 is SGHDT, CDR2 YYEEEE. CDR3 length equals 14 residues. V lost 2 bases to trimming and J lost 5 bases, with 11 bases between them. The CDR3 here is CASSLQGSDNEQFF. The CDR3 nucleotides are TGTGCCAGCAGCTTACAAGGGAGCGACAATGAGCAGTTCTTC.

V is TRBV10-2 and J is TRBJ2-1; D might be TRBD2 (5 bases). This CDR3 spans 14 amino acids. The germline V and J ends were trimmed by 5 bases and 0 bases, with 8 bases remaining between them. Germline V gene lookup returns CDR1 WSHSY and CDR2 SAAADI. The CDR3 loop reads CASSPGSSYNEQFF. The CDR3 DNA reads TGCGCCAGCAGTCCGGGAAGCTCCTACAATGAGCAGTTCTTC.

This clone appeared a single time. The chain links TRBV14 to TRBJ2-7; no clear D gene. This CDR3 has 14 residues. Germline CDR1 is SGHDN and CDR2 is FVKESK. The germline V and J ends were trimmed by 3 bases and 5 bases, with 14 bases remaining between them. CDR3 sequence reads: CASSQGRAPHEQYF. The CDR3 DNA reads TGTGCCAGCAGCCAGGGTAGGGCCCCCCACGAGCAGTACTTC.

The chain has TRBV7-9 and TRBJ2-7, with D unresolved. V was shortened by 0 bases and J by 0 bases, with 9 bases between the two germline ends. Germline loops: CDR1 SEHNR, CDR2 FQNEAQ (reference sequence). This CDR3 is 15 amino acids long. CDR3 in DNA: TGTGCCAGCAGCTTAGCGTTGGCAGGCTCCTACGAGCAGTACTTC. Translating gives CASSLALAGSYEQYF.